The 21 T cell receptor beta chains below come from one sample, sequenced in a study of T cells in localized non-small cell lung cancer. Only in-frame clones appear in the TCRdb table, and some are missing; sequencing was by immunoSEQ multiplex PCR. The repertoire holds about 40,000 clones, with roughly 90% as singletons. The sequencing used PBMCs, collected before any cancer treatment. These receptors were collected from a woman aged 35-70 years with stage II lung adenocarcinoma.

V is TRBV6-5 and J is TRBJ1-5, with TRBD1 as a possible D gene (5 bases). V lost 0 bases to trimming and J lost 6 bases, with 12 bases between them. Germline-derived CDR1 and CDR2 are MNHEY and SVGAGI. The CDR3 consists of 15 residues. The CDR3 coding sequence is TGTGCCAGCAGTTACTCCTCAGGGATAGGTCAGCCCCAGCATTTT. Amino acids: CASSYSSGIGQPQHF.

The chain is built from TRBV2 and TRBJ1-2, with D possibly TRBD1 on 5 matching bases. The CDR3 runs to 13 residues. CDR1 and CDR2 (germline): SNHLY, FYNNEI. V lost 8 bases to trimming and J lost 4 bases, with 14 bases between them. The CDR3 reads CASGGDSVYGYTF. The CDR3 DNA reads as TGTGCCAGCGGGGGGGACTCAGTCTATGGCTACACCTTC.

The chain couples TRBV2 to TRBJ2-3; possible D gene TRBD1, 6 bases. The CDR3 spans 23 residues. Germline V CDR1 and CDR2: SNHLY, FYNNEI. V was clipped by 3 bases and J by 1 base, with 35 bases between them. Written as DNA, the CDR3 is TGTGCCAGCAGTGACATGGTCAGGGGTCGATTCTCCGAGTACGAACAAGGCACAGATACGCAGTATTTT. Residues: CASSDMVRGRFSEYEQGTDTQYF. Looking up the rest from reference TRBV2 and TRBJ2-3 gives the full variable domain: EPEVTQTPSHQVTQMGQEVILRCVPISNHLYFYWYRQILGQKVEFLVSFYNNEISEKSEIFDDQFSVERPDGSNFTLKIRSTKLEDSAMYFCASSDMVRGRFSEYEQGTDTQYFGPGTRLTVL.

This chain uses TRBV27 with TRBJ2-3; TRBD2 matches at 9 bases. Trimming took 6 bases from V and 3 from J; bases not matched to a gene: 4. The CDR3 consists of 14 residues. CDR1 MNHEY and CDR2 SMNVEV come from the germline V gene (reference sequence). The CDR3 here is CASSLAGGTDTQYF. CDR3 sequence (DNA): TGTGCCAGCAGCCTGGCGGGAGGGACAGATACGCAGTATTTT.

V gene TRBV5-6 combines with J gene TRBJ2-3; possible D gene TRBD2, 6 bases. The CDR3 totals 13 residues. CDR1 and CDR2 from the germline V gene are SGHDT and YYEEEE. Trimming pared 2 bases from V and 6 bases from J, leaving 10 bases between. This chain's CDR3 is CASSFGGVDTQYF. The CDR3, as DNA: TGTGCCAGCAGCTTCGGGGGTGTGGATACGCAGTATTTT.

The rearrangement uses TRBV18 and TRBJ2-7; tentative D call: TRBD2 (6 bases). The CDR3 runs to 14 residues. Trimming shortened V by 6 bases and J by 2 bases, and 14 bases separated the two germline ends. CDR1 is KGHSH and CDR2 is LQKENI in the germline V gene. CDR3 DNA sequence: TGTGCCAGCTCCACCGGAGGGATCCCCTACGAGCAGTACTTC. Translation: CASSTGGIPYEQYF.

This clone occurred a few times. This sequence joins TRBV7-8 and TRBJ2-7, with 9 bases that match TRBD1. The V segment lost 5 bases and the J segment 6 bases; nucleotides outside the gene matches: 14. Germline V gives CDR1 SGHVS, CDR2 FQNEAQ. The CDR3 consists of 16 residues. CDR3: CASSPRPGTGKGEQYF. The CDR3 nucleotides read TGTGCCAGCAGCCCCCGCCCCGGGACAGGGAAGGGCGAGCAGTACTTC.

This clone has a single count. V is TRBV6-1 and J is TRBJ2-7; 11 bases agree with TRBD1. The trim removed 5 bases at V and 4 bases at J, leaving 1 base unmatched. Germline values: CDR1 MNHNS, CDR2 SASEGT. CDR3 length: 13 amino acids. CDR3 amino acids: CASSWDRGYEQYF. The CDR3 DNA sequence: TGTGCCAGCAGTTGGGACAGGGGGTACGAGCAGTACTTC.

The chain uses TRBV5-1 and TRBJ1-2; D perhaps matches TRBD1 (6 bases). CDR1 and CDR2 (germline): SGHRS, YFSETQ. V dropped 4 bases and J dropped 8 bases, with 21 bases sitting between them. This CDR3 contains 15 residues. The CDR3 is CASSQRGQGVDGYTF. DNA of the CDR3: TGCGCCAGCAGCCAGCGGGGGCAGGGCGTCGACGGCTACACCTTC.

This clone was detected only once. The chain carries TRBV28 and TRBJ1-2; D call uncertain. CDR3 size: 13 residues. V was shortened by 6 bases and J by 4 bases, with 12 bases between the two germline ends. Germline loops: CDR1 MDHEN, CDR2 SYDVKM. CDR3 nucleotides: TGTGCCAGCAGCCGTGACATAATCTATGGCTACACCTTC. As protein: CASSRDIIYGYTF.

The chain combines TRBV6-5 with TRBJ2-7, with 9 bases matching TRBD1. After removal of 6 bases from V and 4 bases from J, the junction contained 7 bases not matched to a gene. Germline V gives CDR1 MNHEY, CDR2 SVGAGI. The CDR3 contains 14 residues. CDR3 in amino acids: CASRARDRDYEQYF. The CDR3 nucleotides read TGTGCCAGCAGGGCCCGGGACAGGGATTACGAGCAGTACTTC.

The chain couples TRBV5-1 to TRBJ2-2; D is uncertain. The germline V gene has CDR1 SGHRS and CDR2 YFSETQ. Trimming took off 6 bases at V and 1 base at J, with 4 bases between the two ends. This CDR3 region has 12 residues. The CDR3 is CASTQNTGELFF. Written as DNA, the CDR3 is TGCGCCAGCACGCAGAACACCGGGGAGCTGTTTTTT.

The chain has TRBV27 and TRBJ2-5; 14 nucleotides align to TRBD2. CDR3 length: 20 residues. Losses at the gene ends were 2 bases for V and 1 base for J; bases not matched to a gene: 12. Germline loops: CDR1 MNHEY, CDR2 SMNVEV (reference sequence). The CDR3 protein is CASSLKGLAGVARFQETQYF. The CDR3 DNA sequence: TGTGCCAGCAGTTTAAAGGGACTAGCGGGAGTAGCAAGGTTCCAAGAGACCCAGTACTTC.

J is TRBJ2-3 and V is TRBV7-2; a possible D gene is TRBD2 (7 bases). CDR3 length equals 18 residues. The germline V and J ends were trimmed by 1 base and 2 bases, with 19 bases remaining between them. Germline CDR1 reads SGHTA; CDR2 reads FQGNSA. The CDR3 DNA is TGTGCCAGCAGCTTAGACCTGGGAGGGGGAGCCCACACAGATACGCAGTATTTT. This codes for CASSLDLGGGAHTDTQYF.

This clone was observed a single time. The chain is built from TRBV4-2 and TRBJ2-1; 7 bases are a match to TRBD2. CDR1 LGHNA and CDR2 YNFKEQ come from the germline V gene. The CDR3 sequence is 16 residues long. V shed 0 bases, J shed 3 bases, and the junction held 5 bases outside the gene matches. The CDR3: CASSQEEAGLYNEQFF. DNA of the CDR3: TGTGCCAGCAGCCAAGAGGAAGCGGGGCTCTACAATGAGCAGTTCTTC.

The chain couples TRBV19 to TRBJ2-7; TRBD1 agrees at 8 bases. The CDR3 spans 15 residues. Losses at the gene ends were 3 bases for V and 5 bases for J; bases not matched to a gene: 9. Looked up from germline, CDR1 is LNHDA and CDR2 is SQIVND (reference sequence). The CDR3 DNA reads TGTGCCAGTAGTATCGCCGGGACAGGCGTCCACGAGCAGTACTTC. Protein sequence: CASSIAGTGVHEQYF.

The V and J genes are TRBV7-2 and TRBJ2-7; unclear D gene. The CDR3 length is 15 residues. The germline gives CDR1 SGHTA, CDR2 FQGNSA. V dropped 5 bases and J dropped 3 bases, with 17 bases sitting between them. CDR3 DNA: TGTGCCAGCAGCCCCCAGGCCTTCCCCATCTACGAGCAGTACTTC. It translates to CASSPQAFPIYEQYF.

The V call is TRBV11-3, the J call TRBJ2-3; tentatively, D is TRBD2 (6 bases). V dropped 3 bases and J dropped 3 bases, with 7 bases sitting between them. CDR1 is SGHNT, CDR2 YENEEA, per germline. This CDR3 has 13 residues. The CDR3: CASSFRGTDTQYF. DNA for the CDR3: TGTGCCAGCAGCTTTCGGGGGACAGATACGCAGTATTTT.

The chain carries TRBV1 and TRBJ2-1; no DNA check was done on the table's D call, TRBD2. TRBV1 is assigned pseudogene status. CDR3 length: 19 amino acids. CDR3 in amino acids: CTSSQDLKRGGRSYNEQFF. DNA of the CDR3: TGCACCAGCAGCCAAGATCTAAAGCGGGGGGGCCGGTCCTACAATGAGCAGTTCTTC.

The V and J genes are TRBV28 and TRBJ1-1, with TRBD1 matching 7 bases. Germline values: CDR1 MDHEN, CDR2 SYDVKM. This CDR3 comprises 11 residues. V shed 6 bases, J shed 11 bases, and the junction held 6 bases outside the gene matches. The CDR3 DNA reads as TGTGCCAGCAGGACCGACAGGGCCGCTTTCTTT. Translating it yields CASRTDRAAFF.

The chain is built from TRBV29-1 and TRBJ2-1, with 8 bases identical to TRBD2. This CDR3 has 15 residues. Germline V gene data show CDR1 as SQVTM and CDR2 as ANQGSEA. Trimming removed 2 bases from V and 7 bases from J; junction bases left unmatched: 10. The CDR3 DNA reads as TGCAGCGTTGAACTGAGCGGGAGAAGGTGGAATGAGCAGTTCTTC. It codes for CSVELSGRRWNEQFF.